This T cell receptor beta chain derives from a study of CD8+CD57+ T cells in acquired aplastic anemia. Study summary: Across the sorted CD4+ and CD8+ cells, DNA amounts averaged about 3 ug.

J gave up 3 bases and V 8 bases, and 9 bases lay outside the gene matches. CDR1 is MRHNA and CDR2 is SNTAGT in the germline V gene. The length of the CDR3 is 14 residues. In patients chosen for sequencing, flow cytometry had shown CD8+CD57+ cell expansion. Findings and caveats of the study: Between patients and controls, CD8+ Simpson's diversity did not vary significantly. Patients shared around 30 CD8+ CDR3 sequences with controls.

Profiling of TCR beta VDJ combinations and CDR3 sequences used genomic DNA as template. In TCRdb, the reads were re-called with MiXCR into one record per CDR3 protein. In the table there are 200,000 to 250,000 distinct CDR3 sequences, 50% to 70% of which are singletons. Comment on this clonotype: Its target is unknown.

Sample: sorted CD4+, CD8+, or CD8+CD57+ T cells (not recorded which) from PBMCs. The source of this sequence is a human donor with aplastic anemia. The chain employs TRBV6-4 and TRBJ2-7, with TRBD2 matching over 8 bases. The DNA of the CDR3 is TGTGCCAGCCAAACTAGCGGAAAACGCTACGAGCAGTACTTC. It specifies CASQTSGKRYEQYF.